Listed here are 13 T cell receptor beta chains from one sample, sequenced in a study of blood T cell repertoires in COVID-19. TCRdb keeps only in-frame clones here, not all; method: immunoSEQ multiplex PCR. The sample contains about 260,000 clones, about nine tenths of which appear only once. Sequencing was done on a sample of peripheral blood. The receptors derive from a person aged 18 to 35 with COVID-19, enrolled during active disease.

Details on this clone: One end of the junction varies from germline; a read error may be responsible. This chain uses TRBV20-1 with TRBJ1-2; D is unresolved. CDR1 DFQATT and CDR2 SNEGSKA come from the germline V gene (reference sequence). This CDR3 is 8 amino acids long. For the CDR3, the DNA is TGCAGTGCTACGCCTACTCTCTTC. Residues: CSATPTLF.

The V gene is TRBV6-5, the J gene TRBJ2-5; 12 bases are shared with TRBD1. The length of the CDR3 is 15 residues. V shed 6 bases and J 5 bases; nucleotides not matched to a gene: 7. Germline V gives CDR1 MNHEY, CDR2 SVGAGI. The CDR3 region is CASRLGTGGLETQYF. CDR3 sequence (DNA): TGTGCCAGCAGGCTAGGGACAGGGGGCTTGGAGACCCAGTACTTC.

The CDR3 region is CASSSQGAGVTDTQYF. For the CDR3, the DNA is TGCGCCAGCAGCTCCCAAGGAGCGGGGGTCACAGATACGCAGTATTTT. The V and J genes are TRBV5-1 and TRBJ2-3; 8 nucleotides agree with TRBD2. Germline assignment: CDR1 SGHRS and CDR2 YFSETQ. The CDR3 runs to 16 residues. Losses at the gene ends were 3 bases for V and 2 bases for J; bases not matched to a gene: 8.

The V call is TRBV12-3 or TRBV12-4, the J call TRBJ2-7; tentative D call: TRBD1 (5 bases). This CDR3 is built from 13 residues. V lost 4 bases and J 2 bases, leaving 9 bases between the germline ends. This CDR3 reads CASSYRIAYEQYF. The CDR3, as DNA: TGTGCCAGCAGTTACAGGATTGCCTACGAGCAGTACTTC.

The count of this clone is one. The chain carries TRBV6-6 and TRBJ2-3; D uncertain. Germline CDR1 reads MNHNY; CDR2 reads SVGAGI (reference sequence). Trimming took 8 bases from V and 1 from J, leaving 16 bases between them. The CDR3 length is 15 residues. Written as DNA, the CDR3 is TGTGCCAGCGGAACAACTAAAGGTGGCACAGATACGCAGTATTTT. Residues: CASGTTKGGTDTQYF.

V gene TRBV3-1 (or the pseudogene TRBV3-2) combines with J gene TRBJ2-1, with 7 positions matching TRBD2. CDR1 is LGHDT, CDR2 YNNKEL, per germline (reference sequence). The CDR3 loop spans 13 amino acids. The junction had 7 bases not matched to a gene; V was cut back by 4 bases and J by 10 bases. The CDR3 coding sequence is TGTGCCAGCAGCCTTCGGACTAGTAAGGAGCAGTTCTTC. Protein sequence: CASSLRTSKEQFF.

The V gene is TRBV29-1, the J gene TRBJ1-1; D ambiguous. Germline V gene sequence: CDR1 SQVTM, CDR2 ANQGSEA. V gave up 2 bases and J gave up 1 base, with 8 bases separating them. The CDR3 loop spans 13 amino acids. In nucleotides, the CDR3 is TGCAGCGTTGAAAGGAGTAAGAACACTGAAGCTTTCTTT. It encodes CSVERSKNTEAFF. The full variable domain, in which reference TRBV29-1 and TRBJ1-1 provide the parts outside the CDR3, is SAVISQKPSRDICQRGTSLTIQCQVDSQVTMMFWYRQQPGQSLTLIATANQGSEATYESGFVIDKFPISRPNLTFSTLTVSNMSPEDSSIYLCSVERSKNTEAFFGQGTRLTVV.

The chain is built from TRBV4-1 and TRBJ2-2; D uncertain. Per the germline V gene, CDR1 is MGHRA and CDR2 is YSYEKL. Trimming cost V 3 bases and J 1 base, with 6 bases left between them. The CDR3 runs to 14 residues. Written as DNA, the CDR3 is TGCGCCAGCAGCCAGAACAGGAACACCGGGGAGCTGTTTTTT. This sequence encodes CASSQNRNTGELFF.

This chain uses TRBV15 with TRBJ2-5; 10 nucleotides match TRBD1. Germline loops: CDR1 LNHNV, CDR2 YYDKDF (reference sequence). The CDR3 sequence is 16 residues long. With 1 base clipped from V and 4 bases from J, the junction kept 6 bases outside the gene matches. The CDR3 coding sequence is TGTGCCACCAGCAGAGCCTCGACAGGGGGCGGAGAGACCCAGTACTTC. Encoded protein: CATSRASTGGGETQYF. The whole variable domain, remainder taken from reference TRBV15 and TRBJ2-5, is DAMVIQNPRYQVTQFGKPVTLSCSQTLNHNVMYWYQQKSSQAPKLLFHYYDKDFNNEADTPDNFQSRRPNTSFCFLDIRSPGLGDTAMYLCATSRASTGGGETQYFGPGTRLLVL.

The chain links TRBV7-8 to TRBJ2-7, with D perhaps matching TRBD1 (5 bases). Germline assignment: CDR1 SGHVS and CDR2 FQNEAQ. This CDR3 has 15 residues. Trimming took 5 bases from V and 4 from J, leaving 18 bases between them. The CDR3 coding sequence is TGTGCCAGCAGCATGCAGGGCCAGGTGGTATACGAGCAGTACTTC. It yields the protein CASSMQGQVVYEQYF.

The J gene is TRBJ1-1, the V gene TRBV5-4; D possibly corresponds to TRBD1 (5 bases). CDR1 is SGHNT and CDR2 is YYREEE in the germline V gene (reference sequence). Trimming took 4 bases from V and 5 from J, leaving 12 bases between them. There are 13 residues in the CDR3. The CDR3 nucleotides are TGTGCCAGCAGCGGGGGGGGGAGGACTGAAGCTTTCTTT. It specifies CASSGGGRTEAFF. The variable domain in full, completed from reference TRBV5-4 and TRBJ1-1, reads ETGVTQSPTHLIKTRGQQVTLRCSSQSGHNTVSWYQQALGQGPQFIFQYYREEENGRGNFPPRFSGLQFPNYSSELNVNALELDDSALYLCASSGGGRTEAFFGQGTRLTVV.

The chain links TRBV19 to TRBJ1-2; D remains unclear. Germline V gives CDR1 LNHDA, CDR2 SQIVND (reference sequence). The CDR3 has 13 residues. Trimming took 1 base from V and 4 from J, leaving 7 bases between them. Written as DNA, the CDR3 is TGTGCCAGTAGTATAGGAGATAGCTATGGCTACACCTTC. Its translation: CASSIGDSYGYTF. Looking up the rest from reference TRBV19 and TRBJ1-2 gives the full variable domain: DGGITQSPKYLFRKEGQNVTLSCEQNLNHDAMYWYRQDPGQGLRLIYYSQIVNDFQKGDIAEGYSVSREKKESFPLTVTSAQKNPTAFYLCASSIGDSYGYTFGSGTRLTVV.

The chain uses TRBV4-1 and TRBJ2-2, with 9 bases matching TRBD1. Germline CDR1 is MGHRA and CDR2 is YSYEKL. The CDR3 runs to 16 residues. V shed 10 bases, J shed 1 base, and the junction held 10 bases outside the gene matches. The CDR3 region has the DNA TGCGCCACCTCTTCAAACAGGGGGCGGAACACCGGGGAGCTGTTTTTT. As protein: CATSSNRGRNTGELFF.